Below are 21 T cell receptor beta chains sequenced from a single sample in a study of blood T cell repertoires in COVID-19. Generated by immunoSEQ multiplex PCR, the TCRdb table keeps only in-frame clones and is missing some. The sample shows some 400,000 clones, 75% to 90% of them seen only once. Source material: PBMCs or T cells enriched from blood (not recorded which). The receptors shown here come from a young man who had recovered from COVID-19.

CDR3 coding DNA: TGTGCCAGCAGCTTGGAAGGCGGGAGGGCCACAGATACGCAGTATTTT. Translated: CASSLEGGRATDTQYF. The gene calls are TRBV5-5 and TRBJ2-3; 9 bases match TRBD2. Per germline, CDR1 SGHKS and CDR2 YYEKEE (reference sequence). The CDR3 consists of 16 residues. With V trimmed by 0 bases and J by 2 bases, 4 bases remained unmatched.

V usage is TRBV11-3 and J usage is TRBJ2-1, with 14 bases fitting TRBD2. The ends lost 1 base at V and 7 bases at J; junction bases unmatched: 0. Germline CDR1 is SGHNT and CDR2 is YENEEA. The CDR3 sequence is 15 residues long. CDR3 amino acids: CASSLGTSGRNEQFF. CDR3 DNA sequence: TGTGCCAGCAGCTTAGGGACTAGCGGGAGGAATGAGCAGTTCTTC.

Here the CDR3 reads CACRDRGLEQFF. The CDR3 region has the DNA TGTGCCTGCCGGGACAGGGGGCTTGAGCAGTTCTTC. The gene calls are TRBV30 and TRBJ2-1; 12 bases line up with TRBD1. Germline values: CDR1 GTSNPN, CDR2 SVGIG (reference sequence). Germline trimming cut 6 bases from V and 9 bases from J; bases unmatched to any gene: 3. The CDR3 is 12 residues long. The entire variable domain, with the rest obtained from reference TRBV30 and TRBJ2-1, is as follows: SQTIHQWPATLVQPVGSPLSLECTVEGTSNPNLYWYRQAAGRGLQLLFYSVGIGQISSEVPQNLSASRPQDRQFILSSKKLLLSDSGFYLCACRDRGLEQFFGPGTRLTVL.

The chain links TRBV30 to TRBJ2-1; possible D gene TRBD2, 5 bases. The V gene lost 2 bases and the J gene lost 0 bases, with 5 bases spanning the gap. CDR3 length: 13 residues. Germline CDR1 and CDR2: GTSNPN and SVGIG (reference sequence). The CDR3 DNA reads TGTGCCTGGAGTCGGGACTCCTACAATGAGCAGTTCTTC. This gives the protein CAWSRDSYNEQFF. The variable domain in full, completed from reference TRBV30 and TRBJ2-1, reads SQTIHQWPATLVQPVGSPLSLECTVEGTSNPNLYWYRQAAGRGLQLLFYSVGIGQISSEVPQNLSASRPQDRQFILSSKKLLLSDSGFYLCAWSRDSYNEQFFGPGTRLTVL.

This sequence joins TRBV6-1 and TRBJ1-2; 9 bases match TRBD1. V was clipped by 2 bases and J by 3 bases; unmatched bases: 4. The CDR3 loop spans 15 amino acids. Per germline, CDR1 MNHNS and CDR2 SASEGT. For the CDR3, the DNA is TGTGCCAGCAGTGAAACAGGGGGCACGTACTATGGCTACACCTTC. This translates into CASSETGGTYYGYTF.

The CDR3 loop is CASSYVPGQGNTEAFF. DNA for the CDR3: TGTGCCAGCAGCTACGTCCCGGGACAGGGGAACACTGAAGCTTTCTTT. The gene calls are TRBV5-6 and TRBJ1-1, with 9 nucleotides matching TRBD1. The germline CDR1 and CDR2 sequences are SGHDT and YYEEEE. This CDR3 contains 16 residues. Trimming cost V 3 bases and J 1 base; bases outside gene matches: 7.

This chain joins TRBV10-2 and TRBJ2-3; TRBD1 aligns across 8 bases. CDR3 length: 15 residues. V shed 2 bases, J shed 6 bases, and the junction held 7 bases outside the gene matches. Looked up from germline, CDR1 is WSHSY and CDR2 is SAAADI. The CDR3 DNA reads TGCGCCAGCAGTGAGCGGACAGGGCAGACCGATACGCAGTATTTT. Its translation: CASSERTGQTDTQYF.

The table lists this clone with a few counts. This chain uses TRBV19 with TRBJ2-5; 7 bases fit TRBD1. With 6 bases clipped from V and 3 bases from J, the junction kept 4 bases outside the gene matches. Germline CDR1 reads LNHDA; CDR2 reads SQIVND (reference sequence). This CDR3 has 13 residues. The CDR3 loop is CASRRQGKETQYF. The CDR3 nucleotides read TGTGCCAGTAGGCGACAGGGTAAAGAGACCCAGTACTTC.

The chain employs TRBV6-1 and TRBJ1-6; TRBD1 matches at 9 bases. The V and J ends lost 2 bases and 6 bases, in that order; junction bases with no gene match: 2. CDR1 and CDR2 (germline): MNHNS, SASEGT. This CDR3 region has 15 residues. CDR3 coding DNA: TGTGCCAGCAGTGAAAGGGACAGGGCTAATTCACCCCTCCACTTT. This gives the protein CASSERDRANSPLHF.

This clone was observed a handful of times. The chain carries TRBV10-2 and TRBJ1-5; D not resolved. This CDR3 region has 14 residues. Per the germline V gene, CDR1 is WSHSY and CDR2 is SAAADI. The V end lost 2 bases, the J end lost 4 bases, and 9 bases lay between the germline ends. CDR3 sequence reads: CASSESSWNQPQHF. DNA for the CDR3: TGCGCCAGCAGTGAGAGTAGTTGGAATCAGCCCCAGCATTTT.

The rearrangement uses TRBV4-2 and TRBJ2-7, with D possibly matching TRBD2 (6 bases). Looked up from germline, CDR1 is LGHNA and CDR2 is YNFKEQ. CDR3 length: 15 residues. V lost 0 bases, J lost 5 bases, and 14 bases lay in between. As DNA, the CDR3 is TGTGCCAGCAGCCAAGATGGGGCGGGAATCAACGAGCAGTACTTC. It is translated as CASSQDGAGINEQYF.

The genes are TRBV6-5 and TRBJ1-2, with 7 nucleotides matching TRBD1. Germline V lookup: CDR1 MNHEY, CDR2 SVGAGI. Trimming at V came to 8 bases and at J to 3 bases, leaving 9 bases not matched to a gene. CDR3 length equals 14 residues. CDR3 protein: CASGATGDYYGYTF. In DNA form, the CDR3 reads TGTGCCAGCGGCGCTACAGGGGACTACTATGGCTACACCTTC.

The gene calls are TRBV7-2 and TRBJ1-1, with D unclear. With 1 base removed from V and 0 bases from J, the gap between germline ends came to 9 bases. CDR1 and CDR2 from the germline V gene are SGHTA and FQGNSA. The CDR3 length is 15 residues. CDR3 region: CASSLVPTLNTEAFF. In nucleotides, the CDR3 is TGTGCCAGCAGCTTAGTTCCGACTCTGAACACTGAAGCTTTCTTT.

V gene TRBV20-1 combines with J gene TRBJ2-5; tentative D call: TRBD2 (6 bases). V gave up 3 bases and J gave up 3 bases, with 17 bases separating them. Germline-derived CDR1 and CDR2 are DFQATT and SNEGSKA (reference sequence). CDR3 length: 15 amino acids. The CDR3 reads CSASWRGSPKETQYF. DNA for the CDR3: TGCAGTGCTAGTTGGAGGGGCAGCCCGAAAGAGACCCAGTACTTC.

The rearrangement uses TRBV28 and TRBJ1-5, with no clear D. This CDR3 spans 13 amino acids. The V end was cut by 6 bases, the J end by 0 bases, with 6 bases between. CDR1 and CDR2 from the germline V gene are MDHEN and SYDVKM. The CDR3 nucleotides read TGTGCCAGCAGATATAATAGCAATCAGCCCCAGCATTTT. Translation: CASRYNSNQPQHF.

The chain employs TRBV28 and TRBJ2-3; 9 bases line up with TRBD2. Trimming took 6 bases from V and 6 from J; bases not matched to a gene: 7. CDR1 and CDR2 from the germline V gene are MDHEN and SYDVKM. CDR3 length: 14 residues. CDR3 in amino acids: CASSSGGRGDTQYF. In DNA form, the CDR3 reads TGTGCCAGCAGCTCTGGCGGGAGGGGGGATACGCAGTATTTT.

In the case of this clone: Other DNA sequences in this sample translate to the same CDR3. The chain has TRBV9 and TRBJ1-2, with 9 bases identical to TRBD1. The germline gives CDR1 SGDLS, CDR2 YYNGEE. CDR3 length: 15 residues. With 4 bases clipped from V and 2 bases from J, the junction kept 6 bases outside the gene matches. The CDR3 spells CASSPGQGTNYGYTF. The CDR3 DNA reads as TGTGCCAGCAGCCCCGGACAGGGGACGAACTATGGCTACACCTTC. Filled out from reference TRBV9 and TRBJ1-2, the complete variable domain reads DSGVTQTPKHLITATGQRVTLRCSPRSGDLSVYWYQQSLDQGLQFLIQYYNGEERAKGNILERFSAQQFPDLHSELNLSSLELGDSALYFCASSPGQGTNYGYTFGSGTRLTVV.

The chain carries TRBV14 and TRBJ2-3; 8 positions match TRBD2. With V trimmed by 4 bases and J by 8 bases, 11 bases remained unmatched. Germline assignment: CDR1 SGHDN and CDR2 FVKESK. This CDR3 region has 15 residues. The CDR3 bases are TGTGCCAGCAGCCTCCAACTAGCGGAGACGGCTACGCAGTATTTT. Residues: CASSLQLAETATQYF.

V is TRBV19 and J is TRBJ1-1; D gene ambiguous. Germline V lookup: CDR1 LNHDA, CDR2 SQIVND (reference sequence). This CDR3 spans 13 amino acids. V shed 5 bases and J shed 1 base, with 8 bases lying between them. The chain's CDR3 is CASSADKNTEAFF. CDR3 nucleotide sequence: TGTGCCAGTAGTGCCGACAAGAACACTGAAGCTTTCTTT. Combining the CDR3 with reference TRBV19 and TRBJ1-1 gives the whole variable domain DGGITQSPKYLFRKEGQNVTLSCEQNLNHDAMYWYRQDPGQGLRLIYYSQIVNDFQKGDIAEGYSVSREKKESFPLTVTSAQKNPTAFYLCASSADKNTEAFFGQGTRLTVV.

A single count supports this clone. The V and J genes are TRBV11-2 and TRBJ1-4, with 7 bases that match TRBD1. The CDR3 extends over 15 amino acids. Unmatched junction bases numbered 7, after V lost 5 bases and J lost 4 bases. Germline assignment: CDR1 SGHAT and CDR2 FQNNGV. The CDR3 nucleotides read TGTGCCAGCAGCCCAATGGGACAGCGTAATGAAAAACTGTTTTTT. Protein: CASSPMGQRNEKLFF.

This clone came up once. The V call is TRBV5-6, the J call TRBJ2-7, with D perhaps matching TRBD1 (5 bases). Germline V lookup: CDR1 SGHDT, CDR2 YYEEEE. V lost 6 bases and J lost 4, with 11 bases in between. This CDR3 is 12 amino acids long. DNA of the CDR3: TGTGCCAGCACAAAAGGGGTTTACGAGCAGTACTTC. Protein product: CASTKGVYEQYF.